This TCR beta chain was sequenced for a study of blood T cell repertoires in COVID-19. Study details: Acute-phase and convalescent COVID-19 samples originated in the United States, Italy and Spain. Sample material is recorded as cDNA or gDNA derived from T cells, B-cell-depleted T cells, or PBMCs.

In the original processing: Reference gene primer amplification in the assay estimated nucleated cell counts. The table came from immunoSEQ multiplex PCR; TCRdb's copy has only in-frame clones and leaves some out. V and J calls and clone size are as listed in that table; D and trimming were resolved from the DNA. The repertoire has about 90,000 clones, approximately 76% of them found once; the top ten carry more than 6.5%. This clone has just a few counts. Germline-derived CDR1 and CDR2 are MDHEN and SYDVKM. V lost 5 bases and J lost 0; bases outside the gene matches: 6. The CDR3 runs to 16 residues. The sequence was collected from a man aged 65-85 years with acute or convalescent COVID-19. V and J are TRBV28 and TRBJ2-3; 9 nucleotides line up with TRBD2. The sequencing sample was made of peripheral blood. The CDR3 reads CASSRAGGPSTDTQYF. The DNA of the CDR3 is TGTGCCAGCAGTCGAGCGGGAGGCCCCAGCACAGATACGCAGTATTTT. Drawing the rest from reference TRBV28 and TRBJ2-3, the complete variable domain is DVKVTQSSRYLVKRTGEKVFLECVQDMDHENMFWYRQDPGLGLRLIYFSYDVKMKEKGDIPEGYSVSREKKERFSLILESASTNQTSMYLCASSRAGGPSTDTQYFGPGTRLTVL.